The 3 T cell receptor beta chains presented below share a single source sample, sequenced in a study of CD8 T cells in ankylosing spondylitis. In TCRdb, the 5' RACE reads were re-called with MiXCR into one record per CDR3 protein. The sample lists more than 150,000 distinct CDR3 sequences; over 10% were seen once. Sequencing input: blood, either unsorted or a sorted T cell fraction (not recorded which). All receptors derive from a male donor with ankylosing spondylitis or in good health (not recorded which).

In this sample, this clonotype turned up a few times. The V gene is TRBV20-1, the J gene TRBJ2-7; 7 bases map to TRBD2. This CDR3 contains 16 residues. Germline CDR1 DFQATT, CDR2 SNEGSKA (reference sequence). Trimming took 2 bases from V and 2 from J; bases not matched to a gene: 12. The DNA of the CDR3 is TGCAGTGCTAGAATAAAGGGCCCAGCGGGAACCTACGAGCAGTACTTC. Residues: CSARIKGPAGTYEQYF.

The chain combines TRBV5-1 with TRBJ2-7; unclear D gene. V lost 5 bases and J lost 6, with 21 bases in between. The CDR3 is made up of 15 amino acids. Germline CDR1 is SGHRS and CDR2 is YFSETQ. The CDR3 sequence: CASSLSSPPLGEQYF. The DNA of the CDR3 is TGCGCCAGCAGTCTAAGCTCCCCTCCCCTCGGCGAGCAGTACTTC.

Ten or more counts support this clonotype. V usage is TRBV12-3 or TRBV12-4 and J usage is TRBJ1-6; unclear D gene. Trimming took off 4 bases at V and 4 bases at J, with 11 bases between the two ends. The CDR3 runs 15 residues. The CDR3 DNA is TGTGCCAGCAGTTCTCAAGCCGAGTATAATTCACCCCTCCACTTT. Protein: CASSSQAEYNSPLHF.